Ten or more counts support the clone carrying this T cell receptor beta chain. Two oligonucleotides, mixed equimolar, formed the beta constant-region primer covering TRBC1 and TRBC2. Ligation attached a single-stranded oligonucleotide with a 12-nucleotide UMI and the SP2 primer to the cDNA 3' end. TCRdb called the UMI-ligation and nested PCR reads again in MiXCR, with one record for every CDR3 protein. Here the sample spans 70,000 to 95,000 distinct CDR3 sequences, 7% to 8% being singletons. The source of the sample is a study of naive and memory T cell subsets. After CD4 positive bead selection, the CD4-negative fraction gave CD8 T cells. This CDR3 comprises 16 residues. V lost 5 bases to trimming and J lost 4 bases; unmatched junction nucleotides: 11. Germline V CDR1 and CDR2: SGHTA, FQGNSA.

The rearrangement joins TRBV7-2 to TRBJ1-5, with 7 positions matching TRBD1. Sequenced input: central memory CD4+ T cells from blood. The TCR comes from a human donor in good health. This chain's CDR3 is CASSPRAGGLNQPQHF. CDR3 nucleotides: TGTGCCAGCAGCCCCCGAGCAGGGGGATTGAATCAGCCCCAGCATTTT.